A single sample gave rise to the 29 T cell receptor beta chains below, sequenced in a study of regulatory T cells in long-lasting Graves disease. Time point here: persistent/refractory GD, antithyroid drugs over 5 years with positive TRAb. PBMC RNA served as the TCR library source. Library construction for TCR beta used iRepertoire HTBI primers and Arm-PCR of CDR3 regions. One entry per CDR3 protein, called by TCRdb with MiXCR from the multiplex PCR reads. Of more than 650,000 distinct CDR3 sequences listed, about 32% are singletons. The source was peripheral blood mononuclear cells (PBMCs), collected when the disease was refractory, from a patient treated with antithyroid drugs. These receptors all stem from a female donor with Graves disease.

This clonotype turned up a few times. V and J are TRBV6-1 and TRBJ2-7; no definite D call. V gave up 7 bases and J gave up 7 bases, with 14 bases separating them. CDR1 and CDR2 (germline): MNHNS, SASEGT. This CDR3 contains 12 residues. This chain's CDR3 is CASTRGQREQYF. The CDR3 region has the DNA TGTGCCAGCACACGTGGGCAACGGGAGCAGTACTTC.

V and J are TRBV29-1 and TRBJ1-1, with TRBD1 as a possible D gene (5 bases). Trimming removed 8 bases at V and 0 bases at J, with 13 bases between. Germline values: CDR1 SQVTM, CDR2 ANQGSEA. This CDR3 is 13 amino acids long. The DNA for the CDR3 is TGCAGCACAACGGGGGGGTTGAACACTGAAGCTTTCTTT. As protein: CSTTGGLNTEAFF.

The CDR3 nucleotides read TGTGCCAGCTCACCACAGGAGGCAGTGAACACTGAAGCTTTCTTT. Its protein product is CASSPQEAVNTEAFF. V and J are TRBV18 and TRBJ1-1; D uncertain. V was trimmed by 1 base and J by 0 bases, leaving 9 bases between them. From germline, CDR1 is KGHSH and CDR2 LQKENI. The CDR3 sequence is 15 residues long.

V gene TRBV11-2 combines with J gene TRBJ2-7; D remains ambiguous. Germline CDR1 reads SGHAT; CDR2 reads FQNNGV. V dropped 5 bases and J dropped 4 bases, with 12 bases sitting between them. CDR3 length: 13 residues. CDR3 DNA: TGTGCCAGCAGCGCCCTCGGGCAGTACGAGCAGTACTTC. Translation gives CASSALGQYEQYF.

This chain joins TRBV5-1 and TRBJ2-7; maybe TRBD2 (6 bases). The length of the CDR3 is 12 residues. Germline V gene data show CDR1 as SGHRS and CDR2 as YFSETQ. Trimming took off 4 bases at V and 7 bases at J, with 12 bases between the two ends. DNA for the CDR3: TGCGCCAGCAGCGCCGGGAGAGGAGAGCAGTACTTC. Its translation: CASSAGRGEQYF.

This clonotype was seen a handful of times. The DNA for the CDR3 is TGTGCCAGCAGCGTAGAAGGACTAGCGGGAGGGGCTGCAGCCAAAAACATTCAGTACTTC. This codes for CASSVEGLAGGAAAKNIQYF. The chain links TRBV9 to TRBJ2-4, with 15 bases matching TRBD2. Germline V CDR1 and CDR2: SGDLS, YYNGEE. V dropped 0 bases and J dropped 0; count of bases not matched to a gene: 7. CDR3 length equals 20 residues.

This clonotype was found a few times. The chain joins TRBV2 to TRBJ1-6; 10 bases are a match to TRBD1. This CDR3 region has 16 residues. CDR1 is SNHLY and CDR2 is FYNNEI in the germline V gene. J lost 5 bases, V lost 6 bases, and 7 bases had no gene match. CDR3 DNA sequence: TGTGCCAGCAGCCTGACAGGGGGCTTCGATAATTCACCCCTCCACTTT. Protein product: CASSLTGGFDNSPLHF. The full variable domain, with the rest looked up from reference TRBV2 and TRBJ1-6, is EPEVTQTPSHQVTQMGQEVILRCVPISNHLYFYWYRQILGQKVEFLVSFYNNEISEKSEIFDDQFSVERPDGSNFTLKIRSTKLEDSAMYFCASSLTGGFDNSPLHFGNGTRLTVT.

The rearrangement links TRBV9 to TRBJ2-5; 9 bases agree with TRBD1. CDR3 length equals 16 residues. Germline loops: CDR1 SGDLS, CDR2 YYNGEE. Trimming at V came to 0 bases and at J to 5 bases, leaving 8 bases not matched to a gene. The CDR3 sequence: CASSVAGQGTRETQYF. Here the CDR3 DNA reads TGTGCCAGCAGCGTAGCCGGACAGGGGACCAGGGAGACCCAGTACTTC.

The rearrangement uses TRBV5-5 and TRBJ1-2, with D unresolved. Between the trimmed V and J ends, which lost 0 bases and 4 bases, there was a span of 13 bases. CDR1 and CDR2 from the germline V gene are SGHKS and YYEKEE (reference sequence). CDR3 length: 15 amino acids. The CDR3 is CASSLAEGLLYGYTF. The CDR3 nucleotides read TGTGCCAGCAGCTTGGCTGAAGGGCTCCTCTATGGCTACACCTTC.

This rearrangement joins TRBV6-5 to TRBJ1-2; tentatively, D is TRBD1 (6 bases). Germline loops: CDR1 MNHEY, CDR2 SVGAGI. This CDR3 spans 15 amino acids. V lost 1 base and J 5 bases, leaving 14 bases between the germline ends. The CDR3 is CASSYLVGGGYGYTF. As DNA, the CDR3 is TGTGCCAGCAGTTACTTAGTTGGGGGCGGGTATGGCTACACCTTC.

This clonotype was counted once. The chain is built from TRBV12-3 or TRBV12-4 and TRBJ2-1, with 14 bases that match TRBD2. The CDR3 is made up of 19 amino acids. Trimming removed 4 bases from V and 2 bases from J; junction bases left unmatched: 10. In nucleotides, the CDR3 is TGTGCCAGCAGTTCTGGGACTAGCGGGAGCCTGTTAACCTACAATGAGCAGTTCTTC. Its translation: CASSSGTSGSLLTYNEQFF.

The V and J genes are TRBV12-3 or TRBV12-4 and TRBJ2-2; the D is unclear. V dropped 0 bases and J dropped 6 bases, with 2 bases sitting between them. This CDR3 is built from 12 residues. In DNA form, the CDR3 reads TGTGCCAGCAGTTTAGCCCCCGGGGAGCTGTTTTTT. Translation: CASSLAPGELFF.

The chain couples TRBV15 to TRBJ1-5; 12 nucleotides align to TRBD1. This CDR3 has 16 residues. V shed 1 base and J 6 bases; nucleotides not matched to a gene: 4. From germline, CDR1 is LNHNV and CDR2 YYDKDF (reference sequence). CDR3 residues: CATSRVGTGGFQPQHF. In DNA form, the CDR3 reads TGTGCCACCAGCAGAGTTGGGACAGGGGGCTTTCAGCCCCAGCATTTT.

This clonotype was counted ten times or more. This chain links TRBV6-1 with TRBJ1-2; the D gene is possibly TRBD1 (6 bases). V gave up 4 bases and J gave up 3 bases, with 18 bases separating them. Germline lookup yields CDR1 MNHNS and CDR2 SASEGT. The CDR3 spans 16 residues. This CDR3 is CASSGYTGLGDYGYTF. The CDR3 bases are TGTGCCAGCAGTGGCTACACAGGGCTTGGAGACTATGGCTACACCTTC.

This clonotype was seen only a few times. The CDR3 nucleotides are TGTGCCAGCAGCTTAGATGTTTCTACCTCCGAGCAGTACTTC. Protein product: CASSLDVSTSEQYF. This chain joins TRBV11-1 and TRBJ2-7, with D uncertain. Per germline, CDR1 SGHAT and CDR2 FQDESV (reference sequence). V dropped 1 base and J dropped 6 bases, with 13 bases sitting between them. The CDR3 extends over 14 amino acids.

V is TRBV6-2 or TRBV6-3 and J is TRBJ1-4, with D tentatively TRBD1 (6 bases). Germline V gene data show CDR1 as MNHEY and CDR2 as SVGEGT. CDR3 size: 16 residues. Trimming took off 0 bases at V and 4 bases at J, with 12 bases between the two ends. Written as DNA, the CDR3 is TGTGCCAGCAGTTACTCTTTCAGGGGAAATAATGAAAAACTGTTTTTT. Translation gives CASSYSFRGNNEKLFF.

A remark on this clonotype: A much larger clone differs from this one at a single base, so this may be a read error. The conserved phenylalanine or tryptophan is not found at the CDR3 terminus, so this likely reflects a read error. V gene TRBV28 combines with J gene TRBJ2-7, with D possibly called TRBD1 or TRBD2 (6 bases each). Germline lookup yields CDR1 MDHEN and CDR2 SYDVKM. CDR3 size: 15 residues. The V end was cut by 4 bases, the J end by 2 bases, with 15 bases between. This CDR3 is CASSSREGGTYEQYL. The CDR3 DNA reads TGTGCCAGCAGTTCCCGTGAGGGGGGTACCTACGAGCAGTACCTC.

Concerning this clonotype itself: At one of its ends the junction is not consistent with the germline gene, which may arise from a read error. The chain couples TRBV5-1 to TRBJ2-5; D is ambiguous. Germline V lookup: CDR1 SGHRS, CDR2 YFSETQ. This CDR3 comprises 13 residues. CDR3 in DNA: TGCGCCAGCAGCTTGGCGGGTCAAGAGACCCAGTGCTTC. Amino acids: CASSLAGQETQCF.

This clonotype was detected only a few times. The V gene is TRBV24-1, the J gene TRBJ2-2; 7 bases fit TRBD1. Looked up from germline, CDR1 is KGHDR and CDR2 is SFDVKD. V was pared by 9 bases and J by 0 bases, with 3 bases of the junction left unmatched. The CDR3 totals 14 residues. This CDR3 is CATGGQANTGELFF. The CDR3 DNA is TGTGCCACCGGAGGACAGGCGAACACCGGGGAGCTGTTTTTT.

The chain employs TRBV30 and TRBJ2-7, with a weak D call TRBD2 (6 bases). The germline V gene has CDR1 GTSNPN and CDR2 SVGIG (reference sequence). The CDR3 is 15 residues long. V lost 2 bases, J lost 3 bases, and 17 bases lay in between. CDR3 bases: TGTGCCTGGAGTCCAGCCATGGGGGGTAGCTACGAGCAGTACTTC. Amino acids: CAWSPAMGGSYEQYF.

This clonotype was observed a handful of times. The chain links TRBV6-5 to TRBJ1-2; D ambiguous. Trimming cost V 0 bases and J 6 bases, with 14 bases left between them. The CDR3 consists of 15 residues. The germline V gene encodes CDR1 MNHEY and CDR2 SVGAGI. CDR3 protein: CASSYSPEEGHGYTF. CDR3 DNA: TGTGCCAGCAGTTACTCGCCCGAGGAGGGCCATGGCTACACCTTC.

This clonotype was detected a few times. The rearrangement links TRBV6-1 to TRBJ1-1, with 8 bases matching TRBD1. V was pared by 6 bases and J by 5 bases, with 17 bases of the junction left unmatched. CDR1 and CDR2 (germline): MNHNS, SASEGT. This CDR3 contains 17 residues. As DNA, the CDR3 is TGTGCCAGCAGGCCGATAAAATTGACAGGGGCCGATACTGAAGCTTTCTTT. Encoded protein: CASRPIKLTGADTEAFF.

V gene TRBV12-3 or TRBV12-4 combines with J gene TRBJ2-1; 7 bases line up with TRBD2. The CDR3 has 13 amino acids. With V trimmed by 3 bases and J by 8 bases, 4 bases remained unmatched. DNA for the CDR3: TGTGCCAGCAGTTTCGCGGGGGTCGATGAGCAGTTCTTC. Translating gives CASSFAGVDEQFF.

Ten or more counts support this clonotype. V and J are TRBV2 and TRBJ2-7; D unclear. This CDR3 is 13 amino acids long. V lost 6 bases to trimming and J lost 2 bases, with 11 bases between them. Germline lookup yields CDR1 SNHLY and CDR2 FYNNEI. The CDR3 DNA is TGTGCCAGCAGGAGGCAGGCGACCTACGAGCAGTACTTC. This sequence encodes CASRRQATYEQYF. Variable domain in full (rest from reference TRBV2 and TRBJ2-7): EPEVTQTPSHQVTQMGQEVILRCVPISNHLYFYWYRQILGQKVEFLVSFYNNEISEKSEIFDDQFSVERPDGSNFTLKIRSTKLEDSAMYFCASRRQATYEQYFGPGTRLTVT.

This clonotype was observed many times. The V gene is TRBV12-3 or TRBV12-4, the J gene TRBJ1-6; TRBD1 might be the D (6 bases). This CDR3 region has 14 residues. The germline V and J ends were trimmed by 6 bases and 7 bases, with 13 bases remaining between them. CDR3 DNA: TGTGCCAGCAGCCTCGGACAGTTCAATTCACCCCTCCACTTT. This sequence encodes CASSLGQFNSPLHF.

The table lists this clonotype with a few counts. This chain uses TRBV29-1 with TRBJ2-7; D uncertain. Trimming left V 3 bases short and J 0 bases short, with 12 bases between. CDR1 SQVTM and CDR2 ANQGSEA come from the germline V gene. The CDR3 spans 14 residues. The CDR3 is CSVEDRRISYEQYF. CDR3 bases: TGCAGCGTTGAGGATCGGCGGATCTCCTACGAGCAGTACTTC.

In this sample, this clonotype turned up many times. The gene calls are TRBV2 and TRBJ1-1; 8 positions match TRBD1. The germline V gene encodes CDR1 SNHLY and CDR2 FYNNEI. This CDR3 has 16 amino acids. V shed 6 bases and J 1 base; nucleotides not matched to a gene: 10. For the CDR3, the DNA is TGTGCCAGCAGAGGACAGGGTTTAAAGTCGAACACTGAAGCTTTCTTT. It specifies CASRGQGLKSNTEAFF.

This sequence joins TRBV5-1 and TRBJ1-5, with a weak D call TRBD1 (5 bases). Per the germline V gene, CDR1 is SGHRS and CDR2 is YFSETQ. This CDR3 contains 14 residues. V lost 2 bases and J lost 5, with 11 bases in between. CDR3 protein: CASSLLGGDQPQHF. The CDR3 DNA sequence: TGCGCCAGCAGCTTACTTGGGGGTGATCAGCCCCAGCATTTT.

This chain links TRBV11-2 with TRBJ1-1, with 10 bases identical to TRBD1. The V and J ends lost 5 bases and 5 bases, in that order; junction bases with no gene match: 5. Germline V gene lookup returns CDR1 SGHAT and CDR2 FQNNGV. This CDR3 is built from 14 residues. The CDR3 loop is CASSRGTGETEAFF. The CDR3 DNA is TGTGCCAGCAGCCGGGGGACAGGGGAAACTGAAGCTTTCTTT.